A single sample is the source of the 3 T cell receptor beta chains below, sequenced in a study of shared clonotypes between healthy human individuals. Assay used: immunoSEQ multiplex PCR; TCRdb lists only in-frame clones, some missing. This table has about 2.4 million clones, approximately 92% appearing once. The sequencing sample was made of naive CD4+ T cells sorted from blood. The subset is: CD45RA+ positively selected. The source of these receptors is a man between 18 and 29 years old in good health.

The CDR3 reads CASSLAHSGNTIYF. DNA for the CDR3: TGCGCCAGCAGCTTGGCCCACTCTGGAAACACCATATATTTT. The chain uses TRBV5-1 and TRBJ1-3, with no clear D. CDR3 size: 14 residues. CDR1 and CDR2 from the germline V gene are SGHRS and YFSETQ. V was shortened by 0 bases and J by 0 bases, with 4 bases between the two germline ends. The full variable domain, in which reference TRBV5-1 and TRBJ1-3 provide the parts outside the CDR3, is KAGVTQTPRYLIKTRGQQVTLSCSPISGHRSVSWYQQTPGQGLQFLFEYFSETQRNKGNFPGRFSGRQFSNSRSEMNVSTLELGDSALYLCASSLAHSGNTIYFGEGSWLTVV.

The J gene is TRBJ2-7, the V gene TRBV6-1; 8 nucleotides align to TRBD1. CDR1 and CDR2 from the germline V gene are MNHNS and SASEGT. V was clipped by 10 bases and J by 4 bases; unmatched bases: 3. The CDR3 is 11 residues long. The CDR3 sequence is CATGQGYEQYF. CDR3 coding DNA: TGTGCCACAGGACAGGGATACGAGCAGTACTTC.

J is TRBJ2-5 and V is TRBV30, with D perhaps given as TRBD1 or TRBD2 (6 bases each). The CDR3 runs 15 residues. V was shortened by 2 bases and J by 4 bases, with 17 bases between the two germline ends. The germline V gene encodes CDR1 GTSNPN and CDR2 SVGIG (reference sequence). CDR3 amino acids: CAWSNGRQAAETQYF. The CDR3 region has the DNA TGTGCCTGGAGTAACGGGAGACAGGCTGCAGAGACCCAGTACTTC.